This T cell receptor (beta chain) stems from a study of tumor-infiltrating lymphocytes in localized non-small cell lung cancer. Sequenced by immunoSEQ multiplex PCR; TCRdb stores in-frame clones only, minus some. This sample has thousands of clones, with about 79% found just once. Study outcomes and limitations: T-cell fraction did not differ between immunotypes IM1 and IM2.

The CDR3 is made up of 12 amino acids. The V end was cut by 6 bases, the J end by 4 bases, with 8 bases between. The germline gives CDR1 MDHEN, CDR2 SYDVKM. This clone came up a few times. What it recognizes is unknown. The origin of this receptor is a human donor with non-small cell lung cancer. This chain joins TRBV28 and TRBJ2-3; D not resolved. Source material: uninvolved lung tissue not adjacent to the tumor. DNA of the CDR3: TGTGCCAGCAGATCCGTTTCAGATACGCAGTATTTT. Amino acids: CASRSVSDTQYF.